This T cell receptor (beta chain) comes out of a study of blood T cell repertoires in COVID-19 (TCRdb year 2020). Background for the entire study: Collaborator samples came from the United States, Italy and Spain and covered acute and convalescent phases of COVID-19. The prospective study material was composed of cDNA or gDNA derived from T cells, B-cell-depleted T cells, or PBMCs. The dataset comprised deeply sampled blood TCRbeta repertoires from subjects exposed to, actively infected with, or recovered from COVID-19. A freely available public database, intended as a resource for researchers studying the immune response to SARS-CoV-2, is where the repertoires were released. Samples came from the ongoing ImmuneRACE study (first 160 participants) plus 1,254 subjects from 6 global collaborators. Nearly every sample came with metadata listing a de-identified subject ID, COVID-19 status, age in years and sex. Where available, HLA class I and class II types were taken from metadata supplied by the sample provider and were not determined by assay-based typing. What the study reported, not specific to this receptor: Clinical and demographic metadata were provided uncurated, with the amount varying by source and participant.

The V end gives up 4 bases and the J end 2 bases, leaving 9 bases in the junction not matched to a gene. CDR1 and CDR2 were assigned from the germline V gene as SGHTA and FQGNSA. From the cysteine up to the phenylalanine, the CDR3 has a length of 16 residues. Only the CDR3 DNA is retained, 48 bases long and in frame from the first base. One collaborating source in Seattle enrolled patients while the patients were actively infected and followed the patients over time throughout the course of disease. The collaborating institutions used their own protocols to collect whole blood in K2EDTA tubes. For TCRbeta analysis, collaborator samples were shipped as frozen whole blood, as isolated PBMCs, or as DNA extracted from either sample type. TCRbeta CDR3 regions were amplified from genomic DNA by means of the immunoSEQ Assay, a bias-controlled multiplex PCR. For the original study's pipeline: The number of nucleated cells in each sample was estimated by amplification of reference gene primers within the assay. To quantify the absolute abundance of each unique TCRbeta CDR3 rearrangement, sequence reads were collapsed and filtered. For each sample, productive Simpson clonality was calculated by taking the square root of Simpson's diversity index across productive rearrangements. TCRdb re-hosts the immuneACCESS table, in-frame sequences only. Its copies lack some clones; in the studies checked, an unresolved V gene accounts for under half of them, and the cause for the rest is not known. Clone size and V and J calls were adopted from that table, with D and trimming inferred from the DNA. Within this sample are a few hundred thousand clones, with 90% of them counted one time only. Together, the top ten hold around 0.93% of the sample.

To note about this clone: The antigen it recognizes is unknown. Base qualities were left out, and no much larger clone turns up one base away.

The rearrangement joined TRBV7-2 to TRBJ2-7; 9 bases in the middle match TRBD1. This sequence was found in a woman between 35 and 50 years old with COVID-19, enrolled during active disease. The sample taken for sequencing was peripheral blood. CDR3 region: CASSSRTGANTYEQYF. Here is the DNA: TGTGCCAGCAGCTCACGGACAGGGGCTAACACCTACGAGCAGTACTTC.